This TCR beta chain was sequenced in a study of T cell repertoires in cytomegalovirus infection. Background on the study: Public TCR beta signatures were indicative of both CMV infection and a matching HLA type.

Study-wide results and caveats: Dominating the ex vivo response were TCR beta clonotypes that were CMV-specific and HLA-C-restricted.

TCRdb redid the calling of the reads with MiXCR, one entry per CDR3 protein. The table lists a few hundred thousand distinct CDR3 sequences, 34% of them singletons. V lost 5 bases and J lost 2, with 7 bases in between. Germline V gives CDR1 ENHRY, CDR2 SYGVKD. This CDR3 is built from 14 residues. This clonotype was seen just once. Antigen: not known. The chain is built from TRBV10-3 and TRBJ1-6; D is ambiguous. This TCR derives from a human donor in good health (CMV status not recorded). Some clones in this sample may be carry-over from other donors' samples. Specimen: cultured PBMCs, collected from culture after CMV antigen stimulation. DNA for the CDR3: TGTGCCATCAGTCCGTGGACCTATAATTCACCCCTCCACTTT. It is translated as CAISPWTYNSPLHF.